The rows below give T cell receptor beta chains drawn from one sample of a study of breast tumors, draining lymph nodes, adjacent tissues. In TCRdb, the multiplex PCR reads were re-called with MiXCR into one record per CDR3 protein. The profile shows approximately 300,000 distinct CDR3 sequences, 30% to 35% of them singletons. Sequenced sample: axillary lymph node tissue. These receptor sequences come from a female donor with breast cancer. Some clones in this sample may be carry-over from other donors' samples. Both conserved end residues are part of each CDR3. D genes are given only for firm matches. Part of the rows lack a size; the others show once, few, many or a class for expanded clones.

cdr3_aa,cdr3_nt,d_call,v_call,clone_size,j_call
CATSDTGTGGSYEQYF,TGTGCCACCAGTGACACCGGGACAGGGGGCTCCTACGAGCAGTACTTC,TRBD1,TRBV24-1,.,TRBJ2-7
CASSLGLASQTQYF,TGTGCCAGCAGCTTGGGACTAGCTAGTCAGACCCAGTACTTC,TRBD2,TRBV5-6,.,TRBJ2-5
CASSPLRREHQPQHF,TGTGCCAGCAGCCCCCTCCGCAGGGAGCATCAGCCCCAGCATTTT,.,TRBV5-8,many,TRBJ1-5
CASGRVGNTGELFF,TGTGCTAGCGGGAGGGTGGGGAACACCGGGGAGCTGTTTTTT,TRBD2,TRBV12-5,.,TRBJ2-2
CASSPGPRSSSGANVLTF,TGCGCCAGCAGTCCTGGACCCCGATCCTCCTCTGGGGCCAACGTCCTGACTTTC,.,TRBV5-1,many,TRBJ2-6
CASRRSGRSSYEQYF,TGTGCCAGCAGGCGATCAGGGAGGAGCTCCTACGAGCAGTACTTC,.,TRBV14,many,TRBJ2-7
CSVMRGDGGYTF,TGCAGCGTGATGCGAGGGGATGGTGGCTACACCTTC,.,TRBV29-1,many,TRBJ1-2
CASSFSAEWETQYF,TGTGCTAGCAGCTTCTCCGCAGAGTGGGAGACCCAGTACTTC,.,TRBV7-7,many,TRBJ2-5
CASSQGLAGTETQYF,TGTGCCAGCAGCCAGGGACTAGCGGGAACGGAGACCCAGTACTTC,TRBD2,TRBV7-9,many,TRBJ2-5
CASSLSGSDNGNTIYF,TGCGCCAGCAGCTTGTCGGGCTCAGACAATGGAAACACCATATATTTT,.,TRBV5-1,many,TRBJ1-3
CASSLSDGSTDTQYF,TGTGCCAGCAGCTTATCTGACGGGAGCACAGATACGCAGTATTTT,.,TRBV7-6,many,TRBJ2-3
CASSRAFRASSPLHF,TGTGCCAGCAGCCGGGCTTTTCGGGCCAGTTCACCCCTCCACTTT,.,TRBV2,once,TRBJ1-6
CASSYGGTGVVDTQYF,TGTGCCAGCAGTTACGGGGGGACAGGGGTCGTAGATACGCAGTATTTT,TRBD1,TRBV6-6,many,TRBJ2-3
CASSRLSGTDTQYF,TGTGCCAGTAGCCGGCTCAGCGGCACAGATACGCAGTATTTT,.,TRBV19,many,TRBJ2-3
CASSERGGNTEAFF,TGTGCCAGCAGCGAAAGGGGGGGGAACACTGAAGCTTTCTTT,.,TRBV7-6,.,TRBJ1-1
CAISVGQGRANVLTF,TGTGCCATCAGTGTCGGACAGGGACGGGCCAACGTCCTGACTTTC,TRBD1,TRBV10-3,.,TRBJ2-6
CASTGAVMSYTF,TGTGCCAGCACAGGGGCCGTAATGAGCTACACCTTC,.,TRBV9,many,TRBJ1-2
CATSGGNTIYF,TGTGCCACCAGTGGGGGGAACACCATATATTTT,.,TRBV24-1,many,TRBJ1-3
CASSLGGGWASGYTF,TGTGCCAGCAGCTTGGGTGGAGGGTGGGCTTCGGGCTACACCTTC,.,TRBV5-6,many,TRBJ1-2
CASSVRAGTSGSYEQYF,TGTGCCAGCAGCGTTCGGGCCGGGACTAGCGGGTCCTACGAGCAGTACTTC,TRBD2,TRBV7-2,many,TRBJ2-7
CASSRRGRNTEAFF,TGTGCCAGTTCACGTCGGGGTAGGAACACTGAAGCTTTCTTT,.,TRBV19,.,TRBJ1-1
CASRPGGAGGITGELFF,TGTGCCAGCAGGCCAGGAGGAGCGGGAGGGATCACCGGGGAGCTGTTTTTT,TRBD2,TRBV7-2,many,TRBJ2-2
CASSRFQGAGNSPLHF,TGTGCCAGCAGCCGGTTCCAGGGGGCAGGAAATTCACCCCTCCACTTT,TRBD1,TRBV11-3,many,TRBJ1-6
CASSKTGINTEAFF,TGTGCCAGTAGTAAGACTGGGATAAACACTGAAGCTTTCTTT,.,TRBV19,.,TRBJ1-1
CASGLSSGGPIF,TGTGCTAGTGGTTTATCTAGCGGGGGGCCAATCTTC,TRBD2,TRBV12-5,many,TRBJ2-1
CASSSPGRLEKLFF,TGTGCCAGCAGTTCCCCGGGACGGCTGGAAAAACTGTTTTTT,.,TRBV28,few,TRBJ1-4
CASSPPGSSGANVLTF,TGCGCCAGCAGCCCGCCCGGGAGTTCCGGGGCCAACGTCCTGACTTTC,.,TRBV5-1,.,TRBJ2-6
CASSDRGDTGELFF,TGTGCCAGCAGTGACCGGGGAGACACCGGGGAGCTGTTTTTT,.,TRBV12-3/TRBV12-4,.,TRBJ2-2
CASSSSGNSYNEQFF,TGTGCCAGCAGCTCTTCGGGAAACTCCTACAATGAGCAGTTCTTC,.,TRBV7-9,.,TRBJ2-1
CATSRGVEDTQYF,TGTGCCACCAGCAGAGGAGTTGAGGATACGCAGTATTTT,.,TRBV15,many,TRBJ2-3
CASSLEASGQETQYF,TGTGCCAGCAGCTTAGAGGCTAGCGGCCAAGAGACCCAGTACTTC,TRBD2,TRBV11-2,many,TRBJ2-5
CSASSQGETQYYNEQFF,TGCAGTGCTAGTAGCCAGGGGGAGACCCAGTACTACAATGAGCAGTTCTTC,TRBD1,TRBV20-1,.,TRBJ2-1
CASSLGRINEKLFF,TGTGCCAGCAGCTTAGGGCGGATTAATGAAAAACTGTTTTTT,.,TRBV11-3,many,TRBJ1-4
CASSPSASGEQETQYF,TGTGCCAGCAGCCCCTCTGCCAGCGGGGAACAAGAGACCCAGTACTTC,TRBD2,TRBV5-4,.,TRBJ2-5
CASSSQLAGGNEQFF,TGTGCCAGCAGCTCCCAACTAGCGGGAGGTAATGAGCAGTTCTTC,TRBD2,TRBV7-2,many,TRBJ2-1
CASSQAVRNEQFF,TGTGCCAGCAGTCAAGCGGTCCGCAATGAGCAGTTCTTC,.,TRBV6-6,many,TRBJ2-1
CASSEALGTEQFF,TGTGCCAGCAGTGAAGCGCTTGGGACAGAGCAGTTCTTC,.,TRBV2,many,TRBJ2-1
CATLSYGVSGANVLTF,TGTGCCACGCTTTCCTATGGGGTATCTGGGGCCAACGTCCTGACTTTC,.,TRBV27,few,TRBJ2-6
CASNQRSTDTQYF,TGTGCCAGCAACCAGCGGAGCACAGATACGCAGTATTTT,.,TRBV9,many,TRBJ2-3
CASTSGRELSEQFF,TGCGCCAGCACTAGCGGGAGGGAGCTTAGTGAGCAGTTCTTC,TRBD2,TRBV10-2,many,TRBJ2-1
CASSQDLASGRPYEQYF,TGCGCCAGCAGCCAAGATCTGGCTAGCGGGAGGCCTTACGAGCAGTACTTC,TRBD2,TRBV4-3,many,TRBJ2-7
CASSPSPYPQGTETQYF,TGTGCCAGCAGTCCCTCACCTTACCCTCAGGGGACCGAGACCCAGTACTTC,.,TRBV28,.,TRBJ2-5
CAWKSRGSYEQYF,TGTGCCTGGAAGTCTCGGGGCTCCTACGAGCAGTACTTC,.,TRBV30,few,TRBJ2-7